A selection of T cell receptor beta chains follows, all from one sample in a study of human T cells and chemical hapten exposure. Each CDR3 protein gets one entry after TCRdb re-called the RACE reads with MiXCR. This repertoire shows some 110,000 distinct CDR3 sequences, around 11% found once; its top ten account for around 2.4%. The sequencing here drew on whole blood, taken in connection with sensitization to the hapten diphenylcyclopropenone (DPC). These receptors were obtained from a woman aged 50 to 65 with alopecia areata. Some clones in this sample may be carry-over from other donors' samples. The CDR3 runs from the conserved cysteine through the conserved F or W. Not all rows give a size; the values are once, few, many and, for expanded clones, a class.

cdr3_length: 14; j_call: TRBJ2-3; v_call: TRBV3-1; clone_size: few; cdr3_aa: CASSPPGPSDTQYF
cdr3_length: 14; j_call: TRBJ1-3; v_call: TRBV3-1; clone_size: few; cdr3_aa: CASSQAHSGNTIYF
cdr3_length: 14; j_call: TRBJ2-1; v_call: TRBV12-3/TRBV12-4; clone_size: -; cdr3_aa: CASSSGTGVNEQFF
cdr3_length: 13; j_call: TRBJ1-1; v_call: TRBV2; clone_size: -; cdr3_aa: CASSVVEGTEAFF
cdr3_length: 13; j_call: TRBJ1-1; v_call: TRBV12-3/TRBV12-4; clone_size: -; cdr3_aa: CASNRDRRVEAFF
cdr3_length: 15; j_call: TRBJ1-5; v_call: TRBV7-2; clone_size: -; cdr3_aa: CASSPGDRGNQPQHF
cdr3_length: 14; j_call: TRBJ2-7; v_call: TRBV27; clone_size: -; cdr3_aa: CASSLWAPSREQYF
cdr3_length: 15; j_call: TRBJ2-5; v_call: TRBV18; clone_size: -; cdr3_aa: CASSPPKQGQETQYF
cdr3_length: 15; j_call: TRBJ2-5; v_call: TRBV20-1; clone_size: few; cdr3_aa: CSATGLAGGPQTQYF
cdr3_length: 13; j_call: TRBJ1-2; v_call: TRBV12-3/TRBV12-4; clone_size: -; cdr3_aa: CASSFTGGYGYTF
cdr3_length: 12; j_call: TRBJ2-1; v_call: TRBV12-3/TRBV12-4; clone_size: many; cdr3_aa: CASRGPANEQFF
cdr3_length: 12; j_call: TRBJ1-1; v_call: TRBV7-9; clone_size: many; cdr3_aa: CAIHRGPTEAFF
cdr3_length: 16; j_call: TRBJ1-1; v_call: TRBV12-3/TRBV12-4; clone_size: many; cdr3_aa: CASILLMGRMNTEAFF
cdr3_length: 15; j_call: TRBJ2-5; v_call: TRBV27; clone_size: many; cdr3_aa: CASSLGGTAQGTQYF
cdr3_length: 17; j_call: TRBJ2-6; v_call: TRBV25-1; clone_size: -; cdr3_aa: CASSVDRASSGANVLTF
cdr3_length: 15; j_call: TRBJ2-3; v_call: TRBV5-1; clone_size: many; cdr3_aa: CASSLDGLSTDTQYF
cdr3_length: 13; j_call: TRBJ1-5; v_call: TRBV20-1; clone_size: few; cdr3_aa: CSARNGRDQPQHF